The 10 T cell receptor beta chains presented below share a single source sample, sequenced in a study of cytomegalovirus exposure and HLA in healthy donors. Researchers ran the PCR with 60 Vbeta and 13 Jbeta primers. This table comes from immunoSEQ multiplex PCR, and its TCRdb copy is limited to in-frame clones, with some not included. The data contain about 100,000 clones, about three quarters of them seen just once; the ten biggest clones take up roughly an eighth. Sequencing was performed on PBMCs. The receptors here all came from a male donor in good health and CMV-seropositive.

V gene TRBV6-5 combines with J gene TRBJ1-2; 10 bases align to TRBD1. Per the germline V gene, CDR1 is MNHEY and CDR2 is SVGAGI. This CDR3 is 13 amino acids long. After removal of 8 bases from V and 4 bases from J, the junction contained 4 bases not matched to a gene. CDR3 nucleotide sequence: TGTGCCAGCGGGACAGGGGCGGGCTATGGCTACACCTTC. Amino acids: CASGTGAGYGYTF.

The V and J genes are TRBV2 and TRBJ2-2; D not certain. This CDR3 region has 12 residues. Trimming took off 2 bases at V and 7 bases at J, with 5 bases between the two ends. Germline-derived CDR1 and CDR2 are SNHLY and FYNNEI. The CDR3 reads CASSEHFGELFF. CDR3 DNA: TGTGCCAGCAGTGAACACTTCGGGGAGCTGTTTTTT.

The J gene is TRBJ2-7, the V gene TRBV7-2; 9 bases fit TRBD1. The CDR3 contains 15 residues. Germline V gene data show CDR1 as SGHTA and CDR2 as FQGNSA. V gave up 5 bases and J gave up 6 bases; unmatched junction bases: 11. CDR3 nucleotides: TGTGCCAGCAGCCTCCGGGGGACAGGGTTGTCCGAGCAGTACTTC. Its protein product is CASSLRGTGLSEQYF.

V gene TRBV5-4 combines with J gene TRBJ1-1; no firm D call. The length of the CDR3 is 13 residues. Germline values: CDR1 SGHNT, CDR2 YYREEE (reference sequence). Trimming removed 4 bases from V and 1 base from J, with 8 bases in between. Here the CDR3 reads CASSPEGNTEAFF. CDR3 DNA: TGTGCCAGCAGCCCGGAGGGGAACACTGAAGCTTTCTTT.

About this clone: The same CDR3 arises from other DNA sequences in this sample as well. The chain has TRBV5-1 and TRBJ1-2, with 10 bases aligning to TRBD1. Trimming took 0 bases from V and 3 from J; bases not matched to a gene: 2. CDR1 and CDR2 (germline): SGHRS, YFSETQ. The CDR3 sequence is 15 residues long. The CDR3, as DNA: TGCGCCAGCAGCTTGGTAGGACAGGGGGACTATGGCTACACCTTC. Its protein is CASSLVGQGDYGYTF.

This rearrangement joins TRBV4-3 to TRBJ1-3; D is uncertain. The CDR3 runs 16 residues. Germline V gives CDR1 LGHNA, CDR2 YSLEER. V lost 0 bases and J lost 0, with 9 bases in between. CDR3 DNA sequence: TGCGCCAGCAGCCAAGATAGCACCTTCTCTGGAAACACCATATATTTT. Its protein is CASSQDSTFSGNTIYF.

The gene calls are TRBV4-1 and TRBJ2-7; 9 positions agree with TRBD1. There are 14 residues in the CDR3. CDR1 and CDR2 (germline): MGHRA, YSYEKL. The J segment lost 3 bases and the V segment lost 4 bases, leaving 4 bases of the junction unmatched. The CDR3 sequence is CASSLGQGFYEQYF. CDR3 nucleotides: TGCGCCAGCAGCCTGGGACAGGGATTCTACGAGCAGTACTTC.

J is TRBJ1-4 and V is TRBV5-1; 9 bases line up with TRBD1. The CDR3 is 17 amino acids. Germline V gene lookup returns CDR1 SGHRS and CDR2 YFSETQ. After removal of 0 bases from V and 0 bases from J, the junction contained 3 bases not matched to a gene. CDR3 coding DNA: TGCGCCAGCAGCTTGGAGGGACAGGGTACAACTAATGAAAAACTGTTTTTT. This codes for CASSLEGQGTTNEKLFF. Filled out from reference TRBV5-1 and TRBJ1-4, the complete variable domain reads KAGVTQTPRYLIKTRGQQVTLSCSPISGHRSVSWYQQTPGQGLQFLFEYFSETQRNKGNFPGRFSGRQFSNSRSEMNVSTLELGDSALYLCASSLEGQGTTNEKLFFGSGTQLSVL.

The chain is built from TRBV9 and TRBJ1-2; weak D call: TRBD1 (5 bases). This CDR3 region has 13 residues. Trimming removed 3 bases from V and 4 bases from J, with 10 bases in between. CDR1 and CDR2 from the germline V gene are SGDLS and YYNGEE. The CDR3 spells CASSGTRAYGYTF. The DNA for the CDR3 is TGTGCCAGCAGCGGGACAAGGGCCTATGGCTACACCTTC.

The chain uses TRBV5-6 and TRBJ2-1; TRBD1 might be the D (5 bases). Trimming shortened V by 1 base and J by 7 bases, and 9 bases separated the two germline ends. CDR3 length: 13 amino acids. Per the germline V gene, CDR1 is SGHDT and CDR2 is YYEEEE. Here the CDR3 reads CASSLLNRNEQFF. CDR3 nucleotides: TGTGCCAGCAGCTTGTTGAACAGGAATGAGCAGTTCTTC.